This is a list of T cell receptor beta chains from one sample in a study of blood T cell repertoires in COVID-19. Libraries were prepared by immunoSEQ multiplex PCR; TCRdb keeps only in-frame clonotypes and omits some of them. Found here are 75,000 to 100,000 clones, approximately 81% of them singletons; the top ten hold about 11%. Sequenced input: peripheral blood. The receptors shown here come from a woman aged 80 or over with acute or convalescent COVID-19. CDR3s include the opening cysteine and the closing phenylalanine or tryptophan.

V: TRBV6-5; CDR3: CATQGDRGGSAQHF
V: TRBV7-9; CDR3: CASSPWTGEDEKLFF
V: TRBV28; CDR3: CASSRTQGAFFNQPQHF
V: TRBV3-1/TRBV3-2; CDR3: CASSQQGGADQPQHF
V: TRBV3-1/TRBV3-2; CDR3: CASSQGTGMQETQYF
V: TRBV19; CDR3: CASSIHNWTGGKMNTEAFF
V: TRBV21-1; CDR3: CASSKSSDRGKGYTF
V: TRBV2; CDR3: CASRKGAGGAGLADTQYF
V: TRBV27; CDR3: CASSFDSTNEKLFF
V: TRBV6-2/TRBV6-3; CDR3: CASSSTSGGSNF
V: TRBV7-9; CDR3: CATRRTANTGELFF